The rows below give T cell receptor beta chains drawn from one sample of a study of T cells of healthy individuals. TCRdb independently ran MiXCR on the 5' RACE reads; one entry per CDR3 protein. The sample records about 96,000 distinct CDR3 sequences, approximately 15% being singletons. All receptors come from a human donor in good health. The CDR3 runs from the conserved cysteine through the conserved F or W. The order of the fields is V gene, D gene, J gene, clone size, CDR3 DNA, CDR3 protein. A D gene is named only where the DNA matches it firmly. The size field is filled for only some rows; it gives once, few, many or a size class.

V gene: TRBV6-2/TRBV6-3
D gene: -
J gene: TRBJ2-4
clone size: -
CDR3 DNA: TGTGCCAGCAGTTACGGAAACATTCAGTACTTC
CDR3 protein: CASSYGNIQYF

V gene: TRBV28
D gene: -
J gene: TRBJ2-7
clone size: many
CDR3 DNA: TGTGCCAGCAGCCAACCGAACTACGAGCAGTACTTC
CDR3 protein: CASSQPNYEQYF

V gene: TRBV20-1
D gene: -
J gene: TRBJ1-5
clone size: -
CDR3 DNA: TGCAGTGCTAGAGACCCCCAGGGAGGCGTTGGACAGCCCCAGCATTTT
CDR3 protein: CSARDPQGGVGQPQHF

V gene: TRBV7-9
D gene: -
J gene: TRBJ1-5
clone size: few
CDR3 DNA: TGTGCCAGCAGCTTAAGTTCGGGGGGTCAGCCCCAGCATTTT
CDR3 protein: CASSLSSGGQPQHF

V gene: TRBV7-2
D gene: -
J gene: TRBJ2-2
clone size: -
CDR3 DNA: TGTGCCAGCAGCCCCCGAGGGGTGATAGCCCCCGGGGAGCTGTTTTTT
CDR3 protein: CASSPRGVIAPGELFF

V gene: TRBV7-7
D gene: -
J gene: TRBJ1-1
clone size: many
CDR3 DNA: TGTGCCAGCAGCTCCTACCGGGGGACAGAAGCTTTCTTT
CDR3 protein: CASSSYRGTEAFF

V gene: TRBV7-9
D gene: -
J gene: TRBJ2-7
clone size: -
CDR3 DNA: TGTGCCAGCACTGGCGGAAGATACGAGCAGTACTTC
CDR3 protein: CASTGGRYEQYF

V gene: TRBV10-3
D gene: -
J gene: TRBJ1-5
clone size: many
CDR3 DNA: TGTGCCATCAGTGAGACAACAAACCAGCCCCAGCATTTT
CDR3 protein: CAISETTNQPQHF

V gene: TRBV27
D gene: -
J gene: TRBJ1-2
clone size: -
CDR3 DNA: TGTGCCAGCAGTCCTCGGGACTCTAGGCGCTATGGCTACACCTTC
CDR3 protein: CASSPRDSRRYGYTF

V gene: TRBV20-1
D gene: TRBD1
J gene: TRBJ2-7
clone size: -
CDR3 DNA: TGCAGTGCTAGAGATCCCCAGACAGGGGGCGCCCCCTACGAGCAGTACTTC
CDR3 protein: CSARDPQTGGAPYEQYF

V gene: TRBV12-3/TRBV12-4
D gene: TRBD1
J gene: TRBJ1-6
clone size: many
CDR3 DNA: TGTGCCAGCAGTTCCTACGACAGGGAGGATTCACCCCTCCACTTT
CDR3 protein: CASSSYDREDSPLHF

V gene: TRBV6-1
D gene: TRBD2
J gene: TRBJ2-1
clone size: few
CDR3 DNA: TGTGCCAGCAGTTGGGTGGCAACTTTAGCGGGGCGAGACAATGAGCAGTTCTTC
CDR3 protein: CASSWVATLAGRDNEQFF

V gene: TRBV12-3/TRBV12-4
D gene: -
J gene: TRBJ1-2
clone size: -
CDR3 DNA: TGTGCCAGCAGTTTAGTCCCCAGACAGAAGGGCTACACCTTC
CDR3 protein: CASSLVPRQKGYTF

V gene: TRBV6-5
D gene: -
J gene: TRBJ1-1
clone size: few
CDR3 DNA: TGTGCCAGCAGTTACTCCGGGGGGCGAACTGAAGCTTTCTTT
CDR3 protein: CASSYSGGRTEAFF

V gene: TRBV5-4
D gene: TRBD2
J gene: TRBJ2-7
clone size: -
CDR3 DNA: TGTGCCAGCAGCTCGGGACTAGCGGGAGGCTACGAGCAGTACTTC
CDR3 protein: CASSSGLAGGYEQYF

V gene: TRBV4-2
D gene: -
J gene: TRBJ2-3
clone size: many
CDR3 DNA: TGTGCCAGCAGCCAAGATCTACGGGCGGGAGATACGCAGTATTTT
CDR3 protein: CASSQDLRAGDTQYF

V gene: TRBV7-8
D gene: TRBD2
J gene: TRBJ2-2
clone size: -
CDR3 DNA: TGTGCCAGCAGACCAAGCGGGGGAAACACCGGGGAGCTGTTTTTT
CDR3 protein: CASRPSGGNTGELFF

V gene: TRBV4-2
D gene: -
J gene: TRBJ2-2
clone size: -
CDR3 DNA: TGTGTCAGCAGCCAAGATGGGGATAGGAGCACCGGGGAGCTGTTTTTT
CDR3 protein: CVSSQDGDRSTGELFF

V gene: TRBV12-3/TRBV12-4
D gene: -
J gene: TRBJ2-6
clone size: few
CDR3 DNA: TGTGCCAGCAGTCTCAACAGCGCTGGGGCCAACGTCCTGACTTTC
CDR3 protein: CASSLNSAGANVLTF

V gene: TRBV20-1
D gene: TRBD2
J gene: TRBJ2-5
clone size: many
CDR3 DNA: TGCAGTGCTCCCGAGCGGGGCAAAGAGACCCAGTACTTC
CDR3 protein: CSAPERGKETQYF

V gene: TRBV7-2
D gene: -
J gene: TRBJ2-3
clone size: -
CDR3 DNA: TGTGCCAGCAGCTTAGCGGATCTGCGAAGGGAAGGGGATACGCAGTATTTT
CDR3 protein: CASSLADLRREGDTQYF

V gene: TRBV30
D gene: TRBD1
J gene: TRBJ1-5
clone size: -
CDR3 DNA: TGTGCCTGGAAACCTAAGGGGGCCCAGCCCCAGCATTTT
CDR3 protein: CAWKPKGAQPQHF

V gene: TRBV5-1
D gene: TRBD2
J gene: TRBJ2-1
clone size: -
CDR3 DNA: TGCGCCAGCAGCTTGGGGCGGGGGAGCTCCTACAATGAGCAGTTCTTC
CDR3 protein: CASSLGRGSSYNEQFF

V gene: TRBV20-1
D gene: TRBD2
J gene: TRBJ2-1
clone size: many
CDR3 DNA: TGCAGTAAAAGCGGGGGGCCCTCCTACAATGAGCAGTTCTTC
CDR3 protein: CSKSGGPSYNEQFF

V gene: TRBV12-3/TRBV12-4
D gene: -
J gene: TRBJ1-1
clone size: -
CDR3 DNA: TGTGCCAGCAGTAGAACAAGGAAAGCTTTCTTT
CDR3 protein: CASSRTRKAFF

V gene: TRBV27
D gene: -
J gene: TRBJ2-5
clone size: many
CDR3 DNA: TGTGCCAGCAGCCGTAACAGGGCCTTAGTACGAGAGACCCAGTACTTC
CDR3 protein: CASSRNRALVRETQYF

V gene: TRBV20-1
D gene: -
J gene: TRBJ1-1
clone size: -
CDR3 DNA: TGCAGTATTAATGGGGACACTGAAGCTTTCTTT
CDR3 protein: CSINGDTEAFF

V gene: TRBV20-1
D gene: -
J gene: TRBJ1-5
clone size: many
CDR3 DNA: TGCAGTGCTAGAGATTCGGTGGGGGGCAATCAGCCCCAGCATTTT
CDR3 protein: CSARDSVGGNQPQHF

V gene: TRBV19
D gene: -
J gene: TRBJ1-5
clone size: -
CDR3 DNA: TGTGCCAGTAAGAGAATAGCGGGGCAGTCAGCCATGTTGAATCAGCCCCAGCATTTT
CDR3 protein: CASKRIAGQSAMLNQPQHF

V gene: TRBV18
D gene: TRBD1
J gene: TRBJ1-2
clone size: many
CDR3 DNA: TGTGCCAGCTCACCGACAGGGCCTAACTATGGCTACACCTTC
CDR3 protein: CASSPTGPNYGYTF

V gene: TRBV24-1
D gene: -
J gene: TRBJ2-5
clone size: -
CDR3 DNA: TGTGCCACCAGTGATTTCAGCCCGGAGACCCAGTACTTC
CDR3 protein: CATSDFSPETQYF

V gene: TRBV5-5
D gene: -
J gene: TRBJ2-5
clone size: few
CDR3 DNA: TGTGCCAGCAGCTTTCCTGGATCGATACAAGAGACCCAGTACTTC
CDR3 protein: CASSFPGSIQETQYF

V gene: TRBV24-1
D gene: -
J gene: TRBJ2-2
clone size: many
CDR3 DNA: TGTGCCACCACCGGGACATCTACCGGGGAGCTGTTTTTT
CDR3 protein: CATTGTSTGELFF

V gene: TRBV10-3
D gene: -
J gene: TRBJ2-5
clone size: few
CDR3 DNA: TGTGCCATCAGGAAAACCGGGACTCCCCAAGAGACCCAGTACTTC
CDR3 protein: CAIRKTGTPQETQYF

V gene: TRBV29-1
D gene: TRBD2
J gene: TRBJ2-1
clone size: many
CDR3 DNA: TGCAGCGTTGTATTGGCGGGGGGACCGTCCAATGAGCAGTTCTTC
CDR3 protein: CSVVLAGGPSNEQFF

V gene: TRBV7-2
D gene: -
J gene: TRBJ2-1
clone size: -
CDR3 DNA: TGTGCCAGCAGCCCTACTAGGGGCGCCGGTGAGCAGTTCTTC
CDR3 protein: CASSPTRGAGEQFF

V gene: TRBV9
D gene: -
J gene: TRBJ1-4
clone size: many
CDR3 DNA: TGTGCCAGCAGCGCCTTGCTCAGCGAAAAACTGTTTTTT
CDR3 protein: CASSALLSEKLFF

V gene: TRBV12-3/TRBV12-4
D gene: -
J gene: TRBJ1-5
clone size: few
CDR3 DNA: TGTGCCAGCAGTTTCGGAGGGGGAGGCAATCAGCCCCAGCATTTT
CDR3 protein: CASSFGGGGNQPQHF

V gene: TRBV20-1
D gene: -
J gene: TRBJ2-1
clone size: few
CDR3 DNA: TGCAGTGCTCACCGGCCCGTGTCCAATGAGCAGTTCTTC
CDR3 protein: CSAHRPVSNEQFF

V gene: TRBV5-1
D gene: TRBD2
J gene: TRBJ2-7
clone size: -
CDR3 DNA: TGCGCCAGCAGCTTGGAGGGACTAGCGGACTACGAGCAGTACTTC
CDR3 protein: CASSLEGLADYEQYF

V gene: TRBV4-1
D gene: -
J gene: TRBJ1-1
clone size: few
CDR3 DNA: TGCGCCAGCAGCCAAGAGAGGAGGGGTACACTTAACACTGAAGCTTTCTTT
CDR3 protein: CASSQERRGTLNTEAFF

V gene: TRBV3-1
D gene: -
J gene: TRBJ1-2
clone size: few
CDR3 DNA: TGTGCCAGCAGCCAGGGGTATGGCTACACCTTC
CDR3 protein: CASSQGYGYTF

V gene: TRBV7-9
D gene: -
J gene: TRBJ2-5
clone size: many
CDR3 DNA: TGTGCCAGCAGCTTAGCGCTGGGGCTACGGGCCCAAGAGACCCAGTACTTC
CDR3 protein: CASSLALGLRAQETQYF

V gene: TRBV7-7
D gene: -
J gene: TRBJ2-7
clone size: few
CDR3 DNA: TGTGCCAGCAGCGCCGGGACCAACTCCTACGAGCAGTACTTC
CDR3 protein: CASSAGTNSYEQYF

V gene: TRBV19
D gene: TRBD1
J gene: TRBJ1-3
clone size: -
CDR3 DNA: TGTGCCAGTAGTATTTCGGGACAGAGAAACACCATATATTTT
CDR3 protein: CASSISGQRNTIYF

V gene: TRBV7-9
D gene: TRBD1
J gene: TRBJ2-3
clone size: -
CDR3 DNA: TGTGCCAGCAGATCTACAGGGGGTAGGACAGATACGCAGTATTTT
CDR3 protein: CASRSTGGRTDTQYF

V gene: TRBV27
D gene: TRBD1
J gene: TRBJ2-7
clone size: -
CDR3 DNA: TGTGCCAGCAGGACAGGGGCCAACTCCTACGAGCAGTACTTC
CDR3 protein: CASRTGANSYEQYF

V gene: TRBV7-9
D gene: -
J gene: TRBJ1-1
clone size: -
CDR3 DNA: TGTGCCAGCAGCTGGGACGGCCTGAACACTGAAGCTTTCTTT
CDR3 protein: CASSWDGLNTEAFF

V gene: TRBV6-2/TRBV6-3
D gene: -
J gene: TRBJ1-1
clone size: -
CDR3 DNA: TGTGCCAGCTTGGGGCGGTCTCAAAACACTGAAGCTTTCTTT
CDR3 protein: CASLGRSQNTEAFF

V gene: TRBV29-1
D gene: -
J gene: TRBJ1-1
clone size: few
CDR3 DNA: TGCAGCGTTGCCCCGGGATGGGGGACGAACACTGAAGCTTTCTTT
CDR3 protein: CSVAPGWGTNTEAFF